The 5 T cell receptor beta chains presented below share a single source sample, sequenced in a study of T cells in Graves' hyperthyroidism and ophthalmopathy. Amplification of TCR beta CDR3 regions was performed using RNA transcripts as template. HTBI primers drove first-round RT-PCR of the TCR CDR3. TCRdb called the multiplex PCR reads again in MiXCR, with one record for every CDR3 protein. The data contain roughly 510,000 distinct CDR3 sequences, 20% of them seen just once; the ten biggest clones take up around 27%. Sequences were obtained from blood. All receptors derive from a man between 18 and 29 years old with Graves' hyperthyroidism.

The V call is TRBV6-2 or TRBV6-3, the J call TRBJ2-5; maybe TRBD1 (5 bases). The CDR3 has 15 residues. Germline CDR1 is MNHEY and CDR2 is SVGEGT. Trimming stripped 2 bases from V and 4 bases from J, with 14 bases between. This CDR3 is CASSYEGARGETQYF. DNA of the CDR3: TGTGCCAGCAGTTACGAAGGGGCTAGAGGAGAGACCCAGTACTTC.

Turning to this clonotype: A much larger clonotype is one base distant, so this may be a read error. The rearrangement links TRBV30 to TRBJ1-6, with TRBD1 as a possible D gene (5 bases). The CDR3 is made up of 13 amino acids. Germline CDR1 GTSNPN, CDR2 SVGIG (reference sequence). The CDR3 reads CAWGRQGGSPFHF. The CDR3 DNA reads TGTGCCTGGGGTCGGCAGGGTGGTTCACCCTTCCACTTT.

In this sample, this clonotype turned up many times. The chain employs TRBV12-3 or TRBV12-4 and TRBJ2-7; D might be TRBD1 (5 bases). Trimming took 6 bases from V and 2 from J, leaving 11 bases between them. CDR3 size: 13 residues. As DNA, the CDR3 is TGTGCCAGCAGCCGATCGACAGCCTACGAGCAGTACTTC. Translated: CASSRSTAYEQYF.

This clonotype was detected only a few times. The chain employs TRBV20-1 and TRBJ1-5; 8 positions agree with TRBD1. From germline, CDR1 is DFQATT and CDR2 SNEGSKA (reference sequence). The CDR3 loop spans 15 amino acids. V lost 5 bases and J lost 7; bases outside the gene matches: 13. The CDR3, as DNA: TGCAGTGCTTCCCCCGGACAGGGAGGAATGCAGCCCCAGCATTTT. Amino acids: CSASPGQGGMQPQHF.

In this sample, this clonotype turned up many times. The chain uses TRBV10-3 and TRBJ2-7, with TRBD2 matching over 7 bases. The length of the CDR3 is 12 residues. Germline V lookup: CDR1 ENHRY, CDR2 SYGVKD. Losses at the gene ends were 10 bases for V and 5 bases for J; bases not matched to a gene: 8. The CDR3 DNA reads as TGTGCCACCAGCGGGGCGGGCGACGAGCAGTACTTC. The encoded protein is CATSGAGDEQYF.